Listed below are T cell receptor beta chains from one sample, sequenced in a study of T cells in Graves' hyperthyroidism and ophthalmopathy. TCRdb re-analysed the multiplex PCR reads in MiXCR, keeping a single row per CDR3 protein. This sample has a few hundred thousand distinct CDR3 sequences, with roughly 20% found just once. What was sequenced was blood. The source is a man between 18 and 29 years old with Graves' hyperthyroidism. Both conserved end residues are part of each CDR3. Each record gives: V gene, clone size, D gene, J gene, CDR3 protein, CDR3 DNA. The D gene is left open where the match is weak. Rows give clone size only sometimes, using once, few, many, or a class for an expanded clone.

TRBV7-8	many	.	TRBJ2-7	CASSSTGGDSYEQYF	TGTGCCAGCAGTTCCACCGGCGGAGATTCCTACGAGCAGTACTTC
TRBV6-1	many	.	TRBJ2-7	CASSEPGFYEQYF	TGTGCCAGCAGTGAACCGGGCTTCTACGAGCAGTACTTC
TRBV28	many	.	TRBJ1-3	CASSSRAAGNTIYF	TGTGCCAGCAGTTCGCGGGCCGCTGGAAACACCATATATTTT
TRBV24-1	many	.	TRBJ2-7	CATSDSGHTYEQYF	TGTGCCACCAGTGACTCCGGACATACCTACGAGCAGTACTTC
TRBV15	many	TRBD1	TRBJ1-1	CATSGQVMNTEAFF	TGTGCCACCAGCGGACAGGTCATGAACACTGAAGCTTTCTTT
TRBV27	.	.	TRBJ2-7	CASTAKGLLAYEQYF	TGTGCCAGCACCGCAAAGGGACTTCTGGCCTACGAGCAGTACTTC
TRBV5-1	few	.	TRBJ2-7	CASSNEMDPYSYEQYF	TGCGCCAGCAGCAATGAAATGGACCCGTACTCCTACGAGCAGTACTTC
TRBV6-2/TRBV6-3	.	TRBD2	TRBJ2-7	CASSASGRAVYEQYF	TGTGCCAGCAGTGCCAGCGGGAGGGCCGTTTACGAGCAGTACTTC
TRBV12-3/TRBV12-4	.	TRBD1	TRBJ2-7	CASQFRGTGSYEQYF	TGTGCCAGCCAGTTTAGGGGGACAGGCTCCTACGAGCAGTACTTC
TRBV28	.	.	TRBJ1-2	CASSLSVGSGFGYGYTF	TGTGCCAGCAGTTTATCAGTGGGCAGCGGGTTTGGATATGGCTACACCTTC
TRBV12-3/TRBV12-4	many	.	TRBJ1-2	CASSSTGTYGYTF	TGTGCCAGCAGTTCAACAGGTACCTATGGCTACACCTTC
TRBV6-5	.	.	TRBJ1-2	CASSLSPSYGYTF	TGTGCCAGCAGCTTATCACCGAGCTATGGCTACACCTTC
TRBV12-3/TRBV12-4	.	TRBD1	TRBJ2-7	CASRFDRASGEQYF	TGTGCCAGCAGGTTCGACAGGGCTTCTGGCGAGCAGTACTTC
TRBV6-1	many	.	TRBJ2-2	CASRSGRANTGELFF	TGTGCCAGTCGTAGTGGCAGAGCGAACACCGGGGAGCTGTTTTTT
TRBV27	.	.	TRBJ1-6	CASSYFLGSPLHF	TGTGCCAGCAGTTATTTCCTCGGTTCACCCCTCCACTTT
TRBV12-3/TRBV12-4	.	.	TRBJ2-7	CASSLGTVASEQYF	TGTGCCAGCAGTTTAGGGACAGTGGCTTCCGAGCAGTACTTC
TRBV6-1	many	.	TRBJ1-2	CASSEVGRNYGYTF	TGTGCCAGCAGTGAAGTGGGCAGAAACTATGGCTACACCTTC
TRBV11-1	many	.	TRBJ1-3	CASSLSGLLSSGNTIYF	TGTGCCAGCAGCTTATCGGGCCTTCTAAGCTCTGGAAACACCATATATTTT
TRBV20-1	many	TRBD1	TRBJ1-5	CSAARQGLVQPQHF	TGCAGTGCGGCCCGACAGGGGTTGGTTCAGCCCCAGCATTTT
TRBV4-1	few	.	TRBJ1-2	CASSQLGRADGYTF	TGCGCCAGCAGCCAACTGGGACGCGCTGATGGCTACACCTTC
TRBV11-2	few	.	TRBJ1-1	CASSLDPGRGAFF	TGTGCCAGCAGCTTAGACCCGGGTAGGGGAGCTTTCTTT
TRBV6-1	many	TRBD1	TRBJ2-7	CASSPGQDSYEQYF	TGTGCCAGCAGTCCGGGACAGGACTCCTACGAGCAGTACTTC
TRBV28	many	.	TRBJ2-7	CASSLSSLGSYEQYF	TGTGCCAGCAGTTTATCATCCCTAGGGAGCTACGAGCAGTACTTC
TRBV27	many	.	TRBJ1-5	CANTNRDSNQPQHF	TGTGCCAACACAAATCGCGATAGCAATCAGCCCCAGCATTTT
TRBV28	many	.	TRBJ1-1	CASSRGGSVKNTEAFF	TGTGCCAGCAGCCGCGGGGGGTCCGTTAAGAACACTGAAGCTTTCTTT
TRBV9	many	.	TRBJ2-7	CASSGRGSSYEQYF	TGTGCCAGCAGCGGCCGGGGCAGCTCCTACGAGCAGTACTTC
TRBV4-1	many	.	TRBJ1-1	CASSQVYGEAFF	TGCGCCAGCAGCCAAGTATATGGTGAAGCTTTCTTT
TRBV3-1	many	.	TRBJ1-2	CASSQAGKGDYGYTF	TGTGCCAGCAGCCAGGCAGGGAAAGGAGACTATGGCTACACCTTC
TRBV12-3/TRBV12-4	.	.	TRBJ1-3	CASSRDGLLSGNTIYF	TGTGCCAGCAGTCGCGACGGACTTCTCTCTGGAAACACCATATATTTT
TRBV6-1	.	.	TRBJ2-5	CASSEARGKTQYF	TGTGCCAGCAGTGAAGCGCGAGGGAAGACCCAGTACTTC
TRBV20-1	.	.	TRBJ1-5	CSARVGARNQPQHF	TGCAGTGCTAGGGTGGGGGCACGCAATCAGCCCCAGCATTTT
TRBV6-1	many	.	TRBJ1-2	CASSELGGSYGYTF	TGTGCCAGCAGTGAATTGGGGGGCAGCTATGGCTACACCTTC
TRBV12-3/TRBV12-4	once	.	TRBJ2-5	CASSQDRTQYF	TGTGCCAGCAGTCAAGACCGGACCCAGTACTTC
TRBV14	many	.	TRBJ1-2	CASSQRTELYGYTF	TGTGCCAGCAGCCAAAGGACAGAACTCTATGGCTACACCTTC
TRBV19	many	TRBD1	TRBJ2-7	CASSIGQGYSYEQYF	TGTGCCAGTAGTATTGGACAGGGGTACTCCTACGAGCAGTACTTC
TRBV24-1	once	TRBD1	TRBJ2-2	CATSDNRGTMELFF	TGTGCCACCAGTGATAACAGGGGGACAATGGAGCTGTTTTTT
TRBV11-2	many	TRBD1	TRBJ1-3	CASSPRRVGTGLGNTIYF	TGTGCCAGCAGCCCCAGGAGGGTCGGGACAGGGCTGGGAAACACCATATATTTT
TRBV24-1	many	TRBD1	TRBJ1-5	CATSDARDRSNQPQHF	TGTGCCACCAGTGACGCCCGGGACAGGAGCAATCAGCCCCAGCATTTT
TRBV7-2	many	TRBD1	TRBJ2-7	CASSPSSWDSSYEQYF	TGTGCCAGCAGCCCCTCAAGTTGGGACAGCTCCTACGAGCAGTACTTC
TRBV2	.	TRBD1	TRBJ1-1	CASRPTGGWTEAFF	TGTGCCAGCAGGCCGACAGGGGGATGGACTGAAGCTTTCTTT
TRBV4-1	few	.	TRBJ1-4	CASSLLGVGHEKLFF	TGCGCCAGCAGCCTCTTAGGGGTGGGGCATGAAAAACTGTTTTTT
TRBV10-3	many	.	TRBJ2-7	CAISPRSGRAYEQYF	TGTGCCATCAGCCCCAGGTCCGGTCGGGCCTACGAGCAGTACTTC
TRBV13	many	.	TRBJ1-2	CASSLRPEGGYGYTF	TGTGCCAGCAGCTTAAGGCCCGAGGGCGGCTATGGCTACACCTTC
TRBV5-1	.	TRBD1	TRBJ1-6	CASSNRDRIPDSPLHF	TGCGCCAGCAGCAACCGGGACAGGATACCCGATTCACCCCTCCATTTT
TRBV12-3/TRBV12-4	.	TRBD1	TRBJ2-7	CASSLLPGQGFHEQYF	TGTGCCAGCAGTCTCCTACCGGGACAGGGCTTCCACGAGCAATACTTC
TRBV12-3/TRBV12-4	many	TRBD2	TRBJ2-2	CASSLSLAGVPNTGELFF	TGTGCCAGCAGTTTGAGCCTAGCGGGGGTACCGAACACCGGGGAGCTGTTTTTT
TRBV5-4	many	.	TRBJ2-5	CASSLGGPKETQYF	TGTGCCAGCAGCTTGGGAGGTCCGAAGGAGACCCAGTACTTC
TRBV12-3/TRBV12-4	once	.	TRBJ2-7	CASSPDSGTPNREQYF	TGTGCCAGCTCCCCAGACTCCGGGACCCCGAACCGGGAGCAGTACTTC
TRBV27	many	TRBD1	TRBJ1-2	CASSFSQGPYGYTF	TGTGCCAGCAGTTTTTCACAGGGGCCCTATGGCTACACCTTC
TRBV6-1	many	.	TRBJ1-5	CASSVRSNQPQHF	TGTGCCAGCAGTGTTCGGAGCAATCAGCCCCAGCATTTT
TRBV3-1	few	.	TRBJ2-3	CASSHRTPSSTDTQYF	TGTGCCAGCAGCCACAGGACACCTTCTAGCACAGATACGCAGTATTTT
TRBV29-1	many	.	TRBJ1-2	CSVEGQGEGYTF	TGCAGCGTTGAAGGGCAGGGCGAAGGCTACACCTTC
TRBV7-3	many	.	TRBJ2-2	CASSPSPGELFF	TGTGCCAGCAGCCCCAGCCCCGGGGAGCTGTTTTTT